The rows below give T cell receptor beta chains drawn from one sample of a study of blood T cell repertoires in COVID-19. Here immunoSEQ multiplex PCR was the method, and the copy in TCRdb shows in-frame clones only, minus some. This sample has approximately 150,000 clones, with around 89% found just once. Sequencing input: peripheral blood. The receptors derive from a man between 65 and 79 years old with active COVID-19. Both conserved end residues are part of each CDR3. A D gene is named only where the DNA matches it firmly. Clone size is shown for a subset of rows, as once, few, many or a class of expanded clone.

d_call	j_call	clone_size	v_call	cdr3_aa	cdr3_nt
-	TRBJ2-5	-	TRBV10-3	CAISDEGDAKETQYF	TGTGCCATCAGTGATGAGGGGGACGCAAAAGAGACCCAGTACTTC
-	TRBJ2-3	-	TRBV6-5	CASTKTGTDTQYF	TGTGCCAGCACGAAGACGGGGACAGATACGCAGTATTTT
TRBD1	TRBJ2-1	-	TRBV6-5	CASTRTGGYNEQFF	TGTGCCAGCACAAGGACAGGGGGTTACAATGAGCAGTTCTTC
-	TRBJ2-7	-	TRBV10-3	CAINPTGGVTYEQYF	TGTGCCATCAATCCCACAGGGGGGGTCACCTACGAGCAGTACTTC
-	TRBJ2-2	-	TRBV7-3	CASSRTTRGTGELFF	TGTGCCAGCAGCCGAACAACCAGGGGAACCGGGGAGCTGTTTTTT
-	TRBJ1-4	few	TRBV28	CASSLGHLPEKLFF	TGTGCCAGCAGTTTAGGACATCTTCCCGAAAAACTGTTTTTT
TRBD2	TRBJ2-1	-	TRBV29-1	CSVPRQTGTSILSEQFF	TGCAGCGTTCCAAGACAGACCGGGACTAGCATACTCAGTGAGCAGTTCTTC
TRBD2	TRBJ2-5	-	TRBV2	CASSAAGGLETQYF	TGTGCCAGCAGTGCAGCGGGAGGGCTTGAGACCCAGTACTTC
TRBD2	TRBJ2-1	-	TRBV7-6	CASSLGSGGAREQFF	TGTGCCAGCAGCTTAGGTAGCGGGGGGGCCAGGGAGCAGTTCTTC
-	TRBJ1-1	few	TRBV2	CASSVAGGSTEAFF	TGTGCCAGCAGTGTCGCTGGGGGGAGCACTGAAGCTTTCTTT
-	TRBJ2-2	-	TRBV18	CASSLPDSTNTGELFF	TGTGCCAGCTCACTTCCGGACAGCACGAACACCGGGGAGCTGTTTTTT
TRBD2	TRBJ2-1	few	TRBV5-1	CASSGGLGGVNEQFF	TGCGCCAGCAGCGGGGGACTAGGAGGGGTCAATGAGCAGTTCTTC
TRBD1	TRBJ1-3	-	TRBV11-2	CASSFQGATGNTIYF	TGTGCCAGCAGCTTCCAGGGGGCTACTGGAAACACCATATATTTT
-	TRBJ1-2	-	TRBV30	CAWSVRRGDGYTF	TGTGCCTGGAGTGTACGCAGGGGAGATGGCTACACCTTC
TRBD2	TRBJ2-7	once	TRBV9	CASSAGRAPYEQYF	TGTGCCAGCAGCGCCGGGAGGGCCCCCTACGAGCAGTACTTC
-	TRBJ1-3	-	TRBV30	CAWRARGADRPSSGNTIYF	TGTGCCTGGAGGGCCCGGGGAGCGGATCGCCCCAGCTCTGGAAACACCATATATTTT
-	TRBJ2-1	-	TRBV4-1	CASSQIGVLNEQFF	TGCGCCAGCAGCCAAATCGGAGTACTCAATGAGCAGTTCTTC
TRBD2	TRBJ2-1	-	TRBV7-3	CASSLSGRMSYNEQFF	TGTGCCAGCAGCTTAAGCGGGAGGATGTCCTACAATGAGCAGTTCTTC
-	TRBJ2-7	-	TRBV5-1	CASSFGDSSYEQYF	TGCGCCAGCAGCTTCGGGGATAGCTCCTACGAGCAGTACTTC
-	TRBJ2-4	-	TRBV7-4	CASSPGPGVGNIQYF	TGTGCCAGCAGCCCCGGGCCAGGGGTCGGGAACATTCAGTACTTC
TRBD2	TRBJ2-4	-	TRBV12-3/TRBV12-4	CASMRGVKNIQYF	TGTGCCAGCATGCGGGGGGTCAAAAACATTCAGTACTTC
TRBD2	TRBJ2-1	-	TRBV5-5	CASSYLAGTYNEQFF	TGTGCCAGCAGCTACCTAGCGGGAACCTACAATGAGCAGTTCTTC
-	TRBJ1-1	-	TRBV28	CASRLDGINTEAFF	TGTGCCAGCAGGCTGGACGGGATTAACACTGAAGCTTTCTTT
-	TRBJ1-2	-	TRBV18	CASSLTDSYGYTF	TGTGCCAGCTCACTAACAGACAGCTATGGCTACACCTTC
TRBD1	TRBJ1-5	-	TRBV5-8	CASSLNRGQPQHF	TGTGCCAGCAGTTTGAACAGGGGCCAGCCCCAGCATTTT
-	TRBJ2-3	-	TRBV5-4	CASSLQLLASSTDTQYF	TGTGCCAGCAGCCTGCAACTTCTAGCGTCTAGCACAGATACGCAGTATTTT
-	TRBJ1-1	-	TRBV30	CAWIAGYTEAFF	TGTGCCTGGATAGCCGGGTACACTGAAGCTTTCTTT
-	TRBJ1-3	few	TRBV27	CASSSQVNTIYF	TGTGCCAGCAGTTCACAGGTAAACACCATATATTTT
TRBD2	TRBJ2-7	-	TRBV11-3	CASSLGGGDYEQYF	TGTGCCAGCAGCTTAGGTGGGGGGGACTACGAGCAGTACTTC
-	TRBJ2-7	-	TRBV3-1/TRBV3-2	CASSLGYRDEQYF	TGTGCCAGCAGCTTAGGTTACAGGGACGAGCAGTACTTC
TRBD2	TRBJ2-7	-	TRBV18	CASSPLAGAPGEQYF	TGTGCCAGCTCCCCCTTAGCGGGAGCCCCGGGGGAGCAGTACTTC
-	TRBJ2-7	-	TRBV7-8	CASSSIADTPPYEQYF	TGTGCCAGCAGCTCGATAGCGGACACTCCGCCCTACGAGCAGTACTTC
-	TRBJ2-7	once	TRBV15	CATSRPRDYEQYF	TGTGCCACCAGCCGTCCCCGGGACTACGAGCAGTACTTC
TRBD2	TRBJ2-1	once	TRBV12-5	CASGLGASGNEQFF	TGTGCTAGTGGTTTGGGGGCTAGCGGGAATGAGCAGTTCTTC
-	TRBJ1-5	-	TRBV19	CASSRAADQPQHF	TGTGCCAGTAGTAGAGCCGCCGATCAGCCCCAGCATTTT
-	TRBJ2-3	-	TRBV6-5	CASRGRSTDTQYF	TGTGCCAGCAGAGGTAGGAGTACAGATACGCAGTATTTT
-	TRBJ2-7	-	TRBV3-1/TRBV3-2	CASSQVRRPYEQYF	TGTGCCAGCAGCCAAGTCCGGAGACCCTACGAGCAGTACTTC
-	TRBJ2-7	-	TRBV12-3/TRBV12-4	CASQEGPLYEQYF	TGTGCCAGCCAGGAGGGGCCGCTGTACGAGCAGTACTTC
-	TRBJ1-5	few	TRBV30	CAWTMSGGDQPQHF	TGTGCCTGGACCATGTCCGGGGGGGATCAGCCCCAGCATTTT
-	TRBJ2-3	-	TRBV10-3	CAISEPTGRSTDTQYF	TGTGCCATCAGTGAGCCTACAGGGAGATCCACAGATACGCAGTATTTT
TRBD1	TRBJ2-3	-	TRBV24-1	CATSDFPGTGEDTQYF	TGTGCCACCAGTGATTTTCCCGGGACAGGGGAAGATACGCAGTATTTT
TRBD2	TRBJ2-7	-	TRBV6-5	CASSTTSGRPLEQYF	TGTGCCAGCAGTACAACTAGCGGGAGACCCCTCGAGCAGTACTTC